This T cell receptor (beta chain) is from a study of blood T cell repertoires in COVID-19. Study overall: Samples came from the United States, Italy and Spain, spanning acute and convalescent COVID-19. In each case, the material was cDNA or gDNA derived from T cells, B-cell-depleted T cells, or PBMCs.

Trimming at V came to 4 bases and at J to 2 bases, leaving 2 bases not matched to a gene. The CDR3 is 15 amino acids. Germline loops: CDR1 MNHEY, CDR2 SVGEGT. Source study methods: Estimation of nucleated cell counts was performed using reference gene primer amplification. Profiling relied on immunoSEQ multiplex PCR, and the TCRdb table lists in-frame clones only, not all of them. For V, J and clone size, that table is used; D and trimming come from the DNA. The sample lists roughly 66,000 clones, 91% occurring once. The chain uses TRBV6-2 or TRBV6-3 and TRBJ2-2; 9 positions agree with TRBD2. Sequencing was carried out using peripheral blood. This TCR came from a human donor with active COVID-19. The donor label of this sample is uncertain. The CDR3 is CASSWLAGNTGELFF. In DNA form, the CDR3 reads TGTGCCAGCAGTTGGCTAGCGGGAAACACCGGGGAGCTGTTTTTT.